This T cell receptor beta chain was sequenced in a study of cytomegalovirus exposure and HLA in healthy donors. Overall study findings and caveats: The dataset shows that most TCR sequences were rare, while some public TCRs occurred in many donors. Altogether, more than 150 TCR beta chains were recorded as cytomegalovirus-associated. V- and J-gene trimming of TCR beta was linked (in a later analysis) to a missense DCLRE1C variant.

While unrecorded immune exposures were likely, the donors were nominally healthy when sampled. The CDR3 spans 14 residues. In germline, CDR1 is SGHAT, CDR2 FQNNGV. The V gene lost 5 bases and the J gene lost 4 bases, with 15 bases spanning the gap. In the PCR, 60 Vbeta and 13 Jbeta primers were used. Measured with immunoSEQ multiplex PCR; TCRdb has only the in-frame clones, and not every one. This sample carries about 230,000 clones, about 89% of them seen once, and the ten largest clones take more than 0.8%. About this clone itself: Its antigen is currently unknown.

The sequencing sample was made of PBMCs. The sequence derives from a woman aged 18 to 35 in good health and CMV-seronegative. The chain recombines TRBV11-2 with TRBJ2-7; the D gene is possibly TRBD1 (6 bases). In nucleotides, the CDR3 is TGTGCCAGCAGCCCTGCGGGCAGGGGATACGAGCAGTACTTC. Encoded protein: CASSPAGRGYEQYF.